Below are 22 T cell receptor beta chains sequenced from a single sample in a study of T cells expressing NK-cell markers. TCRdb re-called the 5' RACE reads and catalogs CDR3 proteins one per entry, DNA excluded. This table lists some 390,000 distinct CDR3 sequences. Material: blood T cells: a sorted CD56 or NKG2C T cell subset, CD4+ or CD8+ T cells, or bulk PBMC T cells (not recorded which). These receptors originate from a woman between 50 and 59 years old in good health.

Here the CDR3 reads CASSLILVGGFAGELFF. The chain employs TRBV7-2 and TRBJ2-2; TCRdb lists TRBD2, though no DNA is available to test this call. The germline V gene has CDR1 SGHTA and CDR2 FQGNSA. This CDR3 comprises 17 residues.

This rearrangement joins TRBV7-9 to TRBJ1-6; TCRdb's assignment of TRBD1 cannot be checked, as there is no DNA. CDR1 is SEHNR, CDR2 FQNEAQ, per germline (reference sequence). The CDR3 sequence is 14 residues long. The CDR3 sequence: CASSQEDRNSPLHF.

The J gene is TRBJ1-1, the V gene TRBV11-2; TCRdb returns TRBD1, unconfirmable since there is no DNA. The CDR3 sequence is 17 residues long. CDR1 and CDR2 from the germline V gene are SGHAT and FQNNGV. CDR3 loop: CASSSLPTSGVNTEAFF.

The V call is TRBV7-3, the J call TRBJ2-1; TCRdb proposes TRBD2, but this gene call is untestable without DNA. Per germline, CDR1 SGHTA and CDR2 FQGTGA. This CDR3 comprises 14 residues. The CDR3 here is CASSFSGRAPEQFF.

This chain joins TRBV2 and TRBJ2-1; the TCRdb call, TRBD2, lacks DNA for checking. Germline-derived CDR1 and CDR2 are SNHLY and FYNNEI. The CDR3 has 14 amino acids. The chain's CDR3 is CASSLRTNGNEQFF.

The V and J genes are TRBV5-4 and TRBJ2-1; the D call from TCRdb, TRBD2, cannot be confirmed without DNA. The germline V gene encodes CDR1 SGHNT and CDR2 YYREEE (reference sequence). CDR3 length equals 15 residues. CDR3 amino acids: CASRGGTSVSNEQFF.

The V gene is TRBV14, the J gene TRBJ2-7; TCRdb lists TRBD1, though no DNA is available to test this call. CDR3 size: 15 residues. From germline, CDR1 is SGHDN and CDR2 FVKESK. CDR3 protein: CASSQEPGQTYEQYF.

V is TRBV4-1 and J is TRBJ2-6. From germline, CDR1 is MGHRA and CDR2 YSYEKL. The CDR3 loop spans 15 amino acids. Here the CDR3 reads CASSQGESGANVLTF.

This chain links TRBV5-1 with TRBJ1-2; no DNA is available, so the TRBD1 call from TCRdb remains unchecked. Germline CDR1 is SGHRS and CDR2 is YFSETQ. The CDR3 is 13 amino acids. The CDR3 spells CASSPGENYGYTF.

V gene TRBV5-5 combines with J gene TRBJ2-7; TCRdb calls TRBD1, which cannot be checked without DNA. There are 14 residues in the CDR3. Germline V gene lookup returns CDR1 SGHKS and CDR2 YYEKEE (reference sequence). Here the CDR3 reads CASSIQDLDGEQYF.

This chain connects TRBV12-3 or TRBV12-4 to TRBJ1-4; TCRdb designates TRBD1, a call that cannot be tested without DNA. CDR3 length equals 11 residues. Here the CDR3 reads CATTGAEKLFF.

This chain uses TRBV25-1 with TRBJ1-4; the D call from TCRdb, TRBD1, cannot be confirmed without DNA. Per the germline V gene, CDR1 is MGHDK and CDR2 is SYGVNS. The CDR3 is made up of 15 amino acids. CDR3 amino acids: CASSPRTGGLEKLFF.

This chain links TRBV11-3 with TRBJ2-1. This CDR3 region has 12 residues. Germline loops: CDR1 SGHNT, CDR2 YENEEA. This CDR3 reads CASSLREYEQFF.

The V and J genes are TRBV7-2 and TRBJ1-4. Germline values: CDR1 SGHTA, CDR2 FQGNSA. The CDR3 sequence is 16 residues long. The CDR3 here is CASSSKGGGPSEKLFF.

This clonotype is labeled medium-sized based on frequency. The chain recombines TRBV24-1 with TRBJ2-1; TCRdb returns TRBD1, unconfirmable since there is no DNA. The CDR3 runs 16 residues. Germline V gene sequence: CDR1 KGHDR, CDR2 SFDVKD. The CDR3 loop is CATSDFKGKGVNEQFF.

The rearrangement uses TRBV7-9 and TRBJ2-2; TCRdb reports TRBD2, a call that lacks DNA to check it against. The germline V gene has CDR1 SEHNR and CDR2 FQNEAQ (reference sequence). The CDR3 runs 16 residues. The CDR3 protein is CASSTSGRATTGELFF.

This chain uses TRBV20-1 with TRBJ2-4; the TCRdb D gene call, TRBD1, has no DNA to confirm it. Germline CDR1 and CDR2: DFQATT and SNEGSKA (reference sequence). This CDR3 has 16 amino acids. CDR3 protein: CSARADWGWAKNIQYF.

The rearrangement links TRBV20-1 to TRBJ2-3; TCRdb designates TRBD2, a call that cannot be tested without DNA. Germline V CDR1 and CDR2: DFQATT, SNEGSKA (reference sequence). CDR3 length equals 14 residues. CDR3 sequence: CSARDSSGRDTQYF.

The CDR3 spells CATSDGGRDDTQYF. The V and J genes are TRBV24-1 and TRBJ2-3; without DNA, the TCRdb call of TRBD2 cannot be checked. The CDR3 sequence is 14 residues long. CDR1 is KGHDR, CDR2 SFDVKD, per germline.

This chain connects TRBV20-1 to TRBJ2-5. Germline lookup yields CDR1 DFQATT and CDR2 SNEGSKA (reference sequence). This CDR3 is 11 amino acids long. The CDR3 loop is CSGVAKETQYF.

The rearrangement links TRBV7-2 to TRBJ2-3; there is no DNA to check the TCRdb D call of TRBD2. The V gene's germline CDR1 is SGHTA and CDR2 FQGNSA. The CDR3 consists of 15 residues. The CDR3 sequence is CASRPAGGSTDTQYF.

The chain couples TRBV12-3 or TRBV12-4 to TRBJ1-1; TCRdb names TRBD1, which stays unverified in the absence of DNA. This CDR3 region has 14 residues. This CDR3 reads CASSPKLGGTEAFF.